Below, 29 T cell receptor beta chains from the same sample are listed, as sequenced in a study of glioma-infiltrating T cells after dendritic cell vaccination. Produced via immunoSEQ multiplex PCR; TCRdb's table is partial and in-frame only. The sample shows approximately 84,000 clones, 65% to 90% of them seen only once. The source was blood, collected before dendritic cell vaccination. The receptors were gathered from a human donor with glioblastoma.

CDR3 protein: CASSLTGGGTNEKLFF. The CDR3 DNA is TGTGCCAGCAGCCTGACAGGGGGCGGGACTAATGAAAAACTGTTTTTT. V gene TRBV5-6 combines with J gene TRBJ1-4; 10 bases map to TRBD1. This CDR3 has 16 amino acids. Germline V gene data show CDR1 as SGHDT and CDR2 as YYEEEE. V dropped 4 bases and J dropped 2; count of bases not matched to a gene: 5.

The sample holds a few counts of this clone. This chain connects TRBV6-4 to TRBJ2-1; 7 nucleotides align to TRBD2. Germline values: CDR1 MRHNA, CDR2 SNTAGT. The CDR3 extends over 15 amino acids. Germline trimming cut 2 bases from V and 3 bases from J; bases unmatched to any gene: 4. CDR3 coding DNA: TGTGCCAGCAGTGACGGGGGGGAGAACTACAATGAGCAGTTCTTC. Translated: CASSDGGENYNEQFF.

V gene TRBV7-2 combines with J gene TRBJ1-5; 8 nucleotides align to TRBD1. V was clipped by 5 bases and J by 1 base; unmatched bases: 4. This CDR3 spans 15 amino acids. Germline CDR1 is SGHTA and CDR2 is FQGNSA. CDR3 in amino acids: CASSPGGLSNQPQHF. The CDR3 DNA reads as TGTGCCAGCAGCCCAGGGGGCTTGAGCAATCAGCCCCAGCATTTT.

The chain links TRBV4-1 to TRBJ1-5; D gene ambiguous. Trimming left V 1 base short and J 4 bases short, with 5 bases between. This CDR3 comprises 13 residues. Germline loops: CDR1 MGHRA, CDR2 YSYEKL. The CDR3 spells CASSQARNQPQHF. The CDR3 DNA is TGCGCCAGCAGCCAAGCGCGGAATCAGCCCCAGCATTTT.

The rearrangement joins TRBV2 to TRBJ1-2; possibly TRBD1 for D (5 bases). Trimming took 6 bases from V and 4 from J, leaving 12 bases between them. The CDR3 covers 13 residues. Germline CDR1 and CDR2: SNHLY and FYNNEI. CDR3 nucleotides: TGTGCCAGCAGCGCGGGGCGGTCCTATGGCTACACCTTC. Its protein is CASSAGRSYGYTF.

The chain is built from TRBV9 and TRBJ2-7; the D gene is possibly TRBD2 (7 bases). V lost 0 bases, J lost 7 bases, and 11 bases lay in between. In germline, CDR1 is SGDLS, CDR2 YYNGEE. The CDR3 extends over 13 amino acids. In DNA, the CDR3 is TGTGCCAGCAGCGTAGAGGGGGAGGGGGAGCAGTACTTC. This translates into CASSVEGEGEQYF.

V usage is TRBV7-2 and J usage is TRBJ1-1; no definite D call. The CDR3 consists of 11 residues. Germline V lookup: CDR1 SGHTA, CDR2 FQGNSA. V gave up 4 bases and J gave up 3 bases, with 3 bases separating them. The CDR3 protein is CASSYYTEAFF. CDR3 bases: TGTGCCAGCAGCTACTACACTGAAGCTTTCTTT.

CDR3 loop: CASSKGGSNQPQHF. In DNA, the CDR3 is TGTGCCAGCAGTAAAGGAGGGAGCAATCAGCCCCAGCATTTT. The genes are TRBV27 and TRBJ1-5; D not certain. V was cut by 5 bases and J by 1 base, with 9 bases left in between. The CDR3 covers 14 residues. CDR1 and CDR2 (germline): MNHEY, SMNVEV (reference sequence).

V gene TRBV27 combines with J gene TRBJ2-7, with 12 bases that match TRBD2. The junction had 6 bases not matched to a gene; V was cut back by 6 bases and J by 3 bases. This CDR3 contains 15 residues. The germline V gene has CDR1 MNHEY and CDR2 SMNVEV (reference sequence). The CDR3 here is CASRWTSGAHYEQYF. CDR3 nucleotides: TGTGCCAGCAGATGGACTAGCGGGGCACACTACGAGCAGTACTTC.

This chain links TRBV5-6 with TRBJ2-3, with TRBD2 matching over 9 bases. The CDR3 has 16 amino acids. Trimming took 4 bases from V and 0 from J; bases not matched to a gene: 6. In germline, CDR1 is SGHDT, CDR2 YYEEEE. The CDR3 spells CASSDKREDSTDTQYF. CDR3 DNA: TGTGCCAGCAGCGATAAGCGGGAGGACAGCACAGATACGCAGTATTTT. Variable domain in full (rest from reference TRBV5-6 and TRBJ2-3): DAGVTQSPTHLIKTRGQQVTLRCSPKSGHDTVSWYQQALGQGPQFIFQYYEEEERQRGNFPDRFSGHQFPNYSSELNVNALLLGDSALYLCASSDKREDSTDTQYFGPGTRLTVL.

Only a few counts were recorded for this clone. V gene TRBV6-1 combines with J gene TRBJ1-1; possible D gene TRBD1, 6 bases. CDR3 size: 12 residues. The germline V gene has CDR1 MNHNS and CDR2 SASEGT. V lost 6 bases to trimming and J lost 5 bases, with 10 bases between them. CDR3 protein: CASSRDTTEAFF. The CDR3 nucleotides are TGTGCCAGCAGCCGGGACACGACTGAAGCTTTCTTT.

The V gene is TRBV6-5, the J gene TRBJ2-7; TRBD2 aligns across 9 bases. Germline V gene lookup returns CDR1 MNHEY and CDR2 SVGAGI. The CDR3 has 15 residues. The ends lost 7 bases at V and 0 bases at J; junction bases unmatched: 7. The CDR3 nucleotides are TGTGCCAGCATTTCTAGCGGGGTCCTCTCCTACGAGCAGTACTTC. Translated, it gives CASISSGVLSYEQYF.

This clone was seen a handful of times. The CDR3 sequence is CASRPTRLTGNTGELFF. The CDR3 DNA sequence: TGTGCCAGCAGACCCACCCGATTGACAGGGAACACCGGGGAGCTGTTTTTT. The rearrangement joins TRBV27 to TRBJ2-2; a weak D match, TRBD1 (6 bases). The CDR3 is 17 residues long. Trimming removed 6 bases at V and 1 base at J, with 18 bases between. Germline V gene data show CDR1 as MNHEY and CDR2 as SMNVEV (reference sequence).

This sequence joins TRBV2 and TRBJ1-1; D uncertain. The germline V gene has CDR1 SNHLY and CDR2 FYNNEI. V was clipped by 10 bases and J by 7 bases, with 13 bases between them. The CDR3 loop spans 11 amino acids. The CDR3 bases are TGTGCCACGGTAGCGTGGGGTGAAGCTTTCTTT. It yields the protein CATVAWGEAFF.

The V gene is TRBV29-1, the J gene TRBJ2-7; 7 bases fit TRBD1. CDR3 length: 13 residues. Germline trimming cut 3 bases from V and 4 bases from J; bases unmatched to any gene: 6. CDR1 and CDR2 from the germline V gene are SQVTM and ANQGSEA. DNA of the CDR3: TGCAGCGTTGAGTTCGGGACAGAGTACGAGCAGTACTTC. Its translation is CSVEFGTEYEQYF.

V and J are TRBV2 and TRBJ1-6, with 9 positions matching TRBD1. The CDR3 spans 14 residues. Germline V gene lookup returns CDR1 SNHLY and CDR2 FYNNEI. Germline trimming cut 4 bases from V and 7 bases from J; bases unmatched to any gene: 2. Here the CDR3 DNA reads TGTGCCAGCAGTGCCGGGACAGGGAATTCACCCCTCCACTTT. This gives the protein CASSAGTGNSPLHF. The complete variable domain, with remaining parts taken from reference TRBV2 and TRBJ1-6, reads EPEVTQTPSHQVTQMGQEVILRCVPISNHLYFYWYRQILGQKVEFLVSFYNNEISEKSEIFDDQFSVERPDGSNFTLKIRSTKLEDSAMYFCASSAGTGNSPLHFGNGTRLTVT.

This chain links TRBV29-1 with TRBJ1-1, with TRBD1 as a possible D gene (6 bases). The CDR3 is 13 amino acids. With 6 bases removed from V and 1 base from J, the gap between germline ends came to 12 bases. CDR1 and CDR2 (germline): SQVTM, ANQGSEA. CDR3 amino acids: CSVVQGTNTEAFF. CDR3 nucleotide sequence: TGCAGCGTCGTTCAGGGGACGAACACTGAAGCTTTCTTT.

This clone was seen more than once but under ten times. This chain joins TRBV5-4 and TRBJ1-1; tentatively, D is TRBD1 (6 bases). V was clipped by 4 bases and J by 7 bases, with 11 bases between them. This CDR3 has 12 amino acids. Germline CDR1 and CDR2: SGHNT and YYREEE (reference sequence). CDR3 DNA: TGTGCCAGCAGCACCATGACAGGTGAAGCTTTCTTT. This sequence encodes CASSTMTGEAFF.

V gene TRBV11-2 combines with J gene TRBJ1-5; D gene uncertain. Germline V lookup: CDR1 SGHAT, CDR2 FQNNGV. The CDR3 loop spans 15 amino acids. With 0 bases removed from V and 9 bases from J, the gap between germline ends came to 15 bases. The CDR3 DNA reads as TGTGCCAGCAGCTTAGACGGGGTGGGCTTCTGGCCCCAGCATTTT. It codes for CASSLDGVGFWPQHF.

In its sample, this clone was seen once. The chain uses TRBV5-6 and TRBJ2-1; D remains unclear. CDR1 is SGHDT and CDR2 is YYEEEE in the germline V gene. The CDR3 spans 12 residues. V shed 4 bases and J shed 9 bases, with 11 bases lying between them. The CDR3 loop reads CASSGDSPEQFF. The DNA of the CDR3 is TGTGCCAGCAGCGGCGACTCCCCTGAGCAGTTCTTC.

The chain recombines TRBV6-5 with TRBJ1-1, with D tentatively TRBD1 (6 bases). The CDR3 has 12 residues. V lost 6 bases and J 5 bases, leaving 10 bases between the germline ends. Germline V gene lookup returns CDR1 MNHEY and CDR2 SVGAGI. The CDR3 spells CASSRGWTEAFF. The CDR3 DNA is TGTGCCAGCAGCAGGGGATGGACTGAAGCTTTCTTT.

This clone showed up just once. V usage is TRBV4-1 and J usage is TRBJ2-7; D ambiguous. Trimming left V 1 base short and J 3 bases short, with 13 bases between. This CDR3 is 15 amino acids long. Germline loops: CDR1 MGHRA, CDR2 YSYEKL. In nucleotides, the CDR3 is TGCGCCAGCAGCCAAGCGTCCCACTACGTCTACGAGCAGTACTTC. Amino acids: CASSQASHYVYEQYF.

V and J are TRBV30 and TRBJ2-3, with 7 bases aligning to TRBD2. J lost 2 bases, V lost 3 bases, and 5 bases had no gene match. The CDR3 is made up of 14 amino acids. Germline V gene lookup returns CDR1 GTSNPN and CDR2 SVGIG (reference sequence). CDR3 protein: CAWRSGILTDTQYF. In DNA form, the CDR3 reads TGTGCCTGGAGGAGCGGGATCCTCACAGATACGCAGTATTTT.

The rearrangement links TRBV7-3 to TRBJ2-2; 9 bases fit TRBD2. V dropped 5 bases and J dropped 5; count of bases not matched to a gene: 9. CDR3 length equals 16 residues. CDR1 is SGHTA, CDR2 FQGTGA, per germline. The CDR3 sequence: CASSPLLAGDTGELFF. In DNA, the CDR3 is TGTGCCAGCAGCCCCCTACTAGCGGGTGATACCGGGGAGCTGTTTTTT.

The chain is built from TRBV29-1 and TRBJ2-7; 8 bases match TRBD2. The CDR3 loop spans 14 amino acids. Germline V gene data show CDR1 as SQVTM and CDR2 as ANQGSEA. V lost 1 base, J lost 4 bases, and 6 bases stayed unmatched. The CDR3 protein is CSVEVGTRGYEQYF. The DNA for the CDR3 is TGCAGCGTTGAAGTTGGGACTAGGGGTTACGAGCAGTACTTC.

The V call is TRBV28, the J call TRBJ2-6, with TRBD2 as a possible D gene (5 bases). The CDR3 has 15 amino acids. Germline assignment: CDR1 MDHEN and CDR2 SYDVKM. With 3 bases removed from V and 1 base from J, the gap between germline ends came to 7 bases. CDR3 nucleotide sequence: TGTGCCAGCAGTTTTGGACTTTCTGGGGCCAACGTCCTGACTTTC. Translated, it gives CASSFGLSGANVLTF.

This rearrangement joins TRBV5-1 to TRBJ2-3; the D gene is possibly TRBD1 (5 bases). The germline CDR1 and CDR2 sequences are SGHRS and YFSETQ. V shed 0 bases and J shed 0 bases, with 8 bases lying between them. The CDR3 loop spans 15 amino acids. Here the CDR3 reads CASSLGTTSTDTQYF. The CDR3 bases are TGCGCCAGCAGCTTGGGGACAACGAGCACAGATACGCAGTATTTT.

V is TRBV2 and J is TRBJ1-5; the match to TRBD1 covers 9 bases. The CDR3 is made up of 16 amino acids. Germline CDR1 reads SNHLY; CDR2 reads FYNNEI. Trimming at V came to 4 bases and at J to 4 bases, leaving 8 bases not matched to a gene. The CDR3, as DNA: TGTGCCAGCAGTGGGACAGGGGTTGGAGGGAATCAGCCCCAGCATTTT. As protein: CASSGTGVGGNQPQHF.

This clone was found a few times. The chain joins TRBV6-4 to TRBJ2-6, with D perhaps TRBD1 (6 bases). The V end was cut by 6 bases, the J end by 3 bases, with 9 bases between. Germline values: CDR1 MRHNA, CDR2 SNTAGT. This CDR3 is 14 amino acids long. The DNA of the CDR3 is TGTGCCAGCAGCCTGGACAGTGGGGCCAACGTCCTGACTTTC. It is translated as CASSLDSGANVLTF.